These 17 T cell receptor beta chains originate from one sample sequenced in a study of cytomegalovirus exposure and HLA in healthy donors. PCR employed 60 Vbeta and 13 Jbeta primers. The data were produced by immunoSEQ multiplex PCR, yet TCRdb's version contains in-frame clones alone and is incomplete. The sample yields about 120,000 clones, 70% to 85% seen once. The material sequenced was PBMCs. All receptors come from a woman aged 18-29 years in good health and CMV-seronegative.

V gene TRBV18 combines with J gene TRBJ2-6, with D unclear. Trimming took off 1 base at V and 0 bases at J, with 7 bases between the two ends. CDR1 and CDR2 (germline): KGHSH, LQKENI. This CDR3 region has 16 residues. In DNA, the CDR3 is TGTGCCAGCTCACCACGTCAGAACTCTGGGGCCAACGTCCTGACTTTC. This codes for CASSPRQNSGANVLTF.

V usage is TRBV5-1 and J usage is TRBJ1-2, with a tentative D call TRBD1 (6 bases). This CDR3 has 13 amino acids. Trimming removed 2 bases from V and 4 bases from J, with 9 bases in between. Germline lookup yields CDR1 SGHRS and CDR2 YFSETQ. CDR3 protein: CASSLMGAYGYTF. CDR3 sequence (DNA): TGCGCCAGCAGCTTAATGGGGGCCTATGGCTACACCTTC.

V gene TRBV5-6 combines with J gene TRBJ1-3, with D tentatively TRBD1 (6 bases). Trimming removed 5 bases from V and 5 bases from J, with 17 bases in between. Germline CDR1 SGHDT, CDR2 YYEEEE. The CDR3 is 15 amino acids. CDR3 region: CASSPSGGVRNTIYF. The CDR3 region has the DNA TGTGCCAGCAGTCCCTCGGGGGGCGTTAGAAACACCATATATTTT.

The rearrangement joins TRBV28 to TRBJ1-2, with a possible D match to TRBD1 (5 bases). The CDR3 length is 13 residues. Between the trimmed V and J ends, which lost 2 bases and 5 bases, there was a span of 9 bases. Germline lookup yields CDR1 MDHEN and CDR2 SYDVKM. CDR3 sequence (DNA): TGTGCCAGCAGTTTAACACGGGGGTATGGCTACACCTTC. Translation gives CASSLTRGYGYTF.

The chain couples TRBV6-5 to TRBJ1-2, with 8 bases lining up with TRBD1. Germline V gives CDR1 MNHEY, CDR2 SVGAGI. This CDR3 is 16 amino acids long. V was pared by 4 bases and J by 4 bases, with 11 bases of the junction left unmatched. The CDR3 loop reads CASSLGDRGRGYGYTF. The CDR3 DNA reads TGTGCCAGCAGTTTGGGAGACAGGGGTAGAGGCTATGGCTACACCTTC.

V gene TRBV4-2 combines with J gene TRBJ1-1; unclear D gene. CDR3 length: 14 amino acids. Looked up from germline, CDR1 is LGHNA and CDR2 is YNFKEQ. V was cut by 0 bases and J by 10 bases, with 15 bases left in between. CDR3 DNA sequence: TGTGCCAGCAGCCAAGATTCCGCGAGTGGAGGAGCTTTCTTT. It codes for CASSQDSASGGAFF.

This chain joins TRBV2 and TRBJ2-3; 9 bases agree with TRBD2. Trimming took 6 bases from V and 3 from J; bases not matched to a gene: 7. The CDR3 covers 15 residues. Germline V CDR1 and CDR2: SNHLY, FYNNEI. CDR3 protein: CASSELAGGTDTQYF. The CDR3 coding sequence is TGTGCCAGCAGCGAATTGGCGGGAGGGACAGATACGCAGTATTTT.

This rearrangement joins TRBV25-1 to TRBJ1-1; D gene unclear. CDR1 and CDR2 from the germline V gene are MGHDK and SYGVNS. The V and J ends lost 5 bases and 4 bases respectively, with 14 bases between them. The length of the CDR3 is 14 residues. The CDR3 loop reads CASSLSDGGTEAFF. The CDR3 region has the DNA TGTGCCAGCAGTTTGAGCGATGGCGGCACTGAAGCTTTCTTT.

This chain uses TRBV4-3 with TRBJ2-1; 11 bases are a match to TRBD2. Germline trimming cut 5 bases from V and 10 bases from J; bases unmatched to any gene: 10. This CDR3 has 15 amino acids. Germline loops: CDR1 LGHNA, CDR2 YSLEER. This CDR3 is CASSTLAGGTVEQFF. The CDR3, as DNA: TGCGCCAGCAGCACTTTAGCGGGGGGGACCGTCGAGCAGTTCTTC.

The chain links TRBV2 to TRBJ2-7; D is undetermined. Germline-derived CDR1 and CDR2 are SNHLY and FYNNEI. The CDR3 has 15 amino acids. V lost 5 bases to trimming and J lost 2 bases, with 16 bases between them. The CDR3 reads CASSQIVTKAYEQYF. The CDR3 DNA is TGTGCCAGCAGTCAAATTGTGACAAAAGCCTACGAGCAGTACTTC.

V is TRBV7-8 and J is TRBJ1-6; D is perhaps TRBD1 (6 bases). The germline gives CDR1 SGHVS, CDR2 FQNEAQ. V lost 4 bases to trimming and J lost 5 bases, with 12 bases between them. The CDR3 is 15 residues long. CDR3 sequence: CASSSWTANNSPLHF. The DNA of the CDR3 is TGTGCCAGCAGCTCCTGGACAGCGAATAATTCACCCCTCCACTTT.

J is TRBJ1-5 and V is TRBV30; D gene unclear. Looked up from germline, CDR1 is GTSNPN and CDR2 is SVGIG (reference sequence). The CDR3 has 13 amino acids. V was pared by 2 bases and J by 2 bases, with 7 bases between. CDR3 bases: TGTGCCTGGAGTTCGGGTCGCAATCAGCCCCAGCATTTT. Its translation: CAWSSGRNQPQHF.

The chain uses TRBV15 and TRBJ1-6, with no clear D. V lost 2 bases to trimming and J lost 5 bases, with 10 bases between them. The CDR3 loop spans 15 amino acids. Germline V gene sequence: CDR1 LNHNV, CDR2 YYDKDF (reference sequence). Here the CDR3 reads CATSRKGQDNSPLHF. The CDR3 nucleotides read TGTGCCACCAGCAGAAAAGGCCAGGATAATTCACCCCTCCACTTT.

The V and J genes are TRBV28 and TRBJ2-1, with D perhaps matching TRBD2 (6 bases). V lost 6 bases and J lost 3, with 9 bases in between. The CDR3 is 13 amino acids. The germline V gene has CDR1 MDHEN and CDR2 SYDVKM. The CDR3 region has the DNA TGTGCCAGCAGGAGCGGGTTCTACAATGAGCAGTTCTTC. Protein product: CASRSGFYNEQFF. The full variable domain, completed using reference TRBV28 and TRBJ2-1, is DVKVTQSSRYLVKRTGEKVFLECVQDMDHENMFWYRQDPGLGLRLIYFSYDVKMKEKGDIPEGYSVSREKKERFSLILESASTNQTSMYLCASRSGFYNEQFFGPGTRLTVL.

The V call is TRBV11-3, the J call TRBJ1-2, with a weak D call TRBD1 (6 bases). Trimming cost V 4 bases and J 2 bases, with 8 bases left between them. Germline V gene data show CDR1 as SGHNT and CDR2 as YENEEA. This CDR3 is 13 amino acids long. In nucleotides, the CDR3 is TGTGCCAGCAGCTCTCAGGGGAACTATGGCTACACCTTC. The encoded protein is CASSSQGNYGYTF.

The chain couples TRBV2 to TRBJ2-3; 7 nucleotides line up with TRBD2. Losses at the gene ends were 3 bases for V and 6 bases for J; bases not matched to a gene: 0. Germline CDR1 reads SNHLY; CDR2 reads FYNNEI. The CDR3 extends over 12 amino acids. This chain's CDR3 is CASSEGGDTQYF. DNA of the CDR3: TGTGCCAGCAGTGAGGGGGGGGATACGCAGTATTTT.

This clone was recorded once. In DNA, the CDR3 is TGTGCCAGCAGCGTAGCCGCGGCGGCAGATACGCAGTATTTT. Translation: CASSVAAAADTQYF. The chain has TRBV9 and TRBJ2-3, with D unclear. Trimming removed 0 bases from V and 4 bases from J, with 9 bases in between. From germline, CDR1 is SGDLS and CDR2 YYNGEE. The CDR3 runs 14 residues. Full variable domain (remainder filled in from reference TRBV9 and TRBJ2-3): DSGVTQTPKHLITATGQRVTLRCSPRSGDLSVYWYQQSLDQGLQFLIQYYNGEERAKGNILERFSAQQFPDLHSELNLSSLELGDSALYFCASSVAAAADTQYFGPGTRLTVL.